Each of the 7 T cell receptor beta chains below was sequenced from the same sample in a study of Ad26.COV2.S vaccination and SARS-CoV-2 variants (dated by TCRdb to the early 2020s). Interpreted using the paper, the treatment or condition label stands for: some 20 received Ad26.COV2.S at low or high dose, single or two shots; 5 received placebo; per-sample allocation not given. For vaccine and placebo recipients, repertoires were sequenced using samples collected on day 63 after the first injection. The library was produced with the immunoSEQ multiplex PCR assay. Entries here come from immuneACCESS through TCRdb and include only in-frame sequences with V and J called. Some clones fail to appear in such tables; in the studies checked, an unresolved V gene covers under half of the shortfall, and the cause of the remainder is unknown. This sample is represented by hundreds of thousands of clones; 87% of them were singletons. The leading ten clones occupy 3.4% of the sample.

Here the sequenced sample was peripheral blood, taken in a trial of Ad26.COV2.S vaccine versus placebo. These receptors came from a person between 18 and 60 years old who received the Ad26.COV2.S COVID-19 vaccine or a placebo.

The genes are TRBV7-9 and TRBJ2-7, with 10 bases that match TRBD1. The J segment lost 6 bases and the V segment lost 5 bases, leaving 16 bases of the junction unmatched. In germline, CDR1 is SEHNR, CDR2 FQNEAQ (reference sequence). CDR3 length equals 17 residues. CDR3 residues: CASSPRTGGITDVEQYF. CDR3 nucleotide sequence: TGTGCCAGCAGCCCAAGGACAGGGGGAATTACGGATGTCGAGCAGTACTTC.

The CDR3 nucleotides read TGTGCCAGCAGCCAAGATACGAGGGTCAATGAGCAGTTCTTC. Translation: CASSQDTRVNEQFF. The chain combines TRBV3-1 (or the pseudogene TRBV3-2) with TRBJ2-1, with D possibly being TRBD2 (5 bases). CDR3 length: 14 residues. Germline V lookup: CDR1 LGHDT, CDR2 YNNKEL (reference sequence). Deletions cut 0 bases from V and 6 bases from J, with 9 bases between.

This clone was seen only a few times. This chain links TRBV2 with TRBJ1-6; D is perhaps TRBD1 (5 bases). From germline, CDR1 is SNHLY and CDR2 FYNNEI. This CDR3 contains 13 residues. V lost 7 bases and J 5 bases, leaving 9 bases between the germline ends. As DNA, the CDR3 is TGTGCCAGCACCGGGACCAATAATTCACCCCTCCACTTT. This gives the protein CASTGTNNSPLHF.

The chain carries TRBV19 and TRBJ1-1; 7 nucleotides line up with TRBD1. The CDR3 is 13 residues long. The junction had 5 bases not matched to a gene; V was cut back by 0 bases and J by 10 bases. Germline CDR1 LNHDA, CDR2 SQIVND (reference sequence). CDR3 coding DNA: TGTGCCAGTAGTATAGATCGACGGACAGGAGCTTTCTTT. Translating it yields CASSIDRRTGAFF.

The chain employs TRBV18 and TRBJ1-1; the D is unclear. The germline V and J ends were trimmed by 2 bases and 13 bases, with 17 bases remaining between them. The CDR3 sequence is 13 residues long. Germline V gives CDR1 KGHSH, CDR2 LQKENI. CDR3 coding DNA: TGTGCCAGCTCACCAGGACCCGTAGGATTTGGTTTCTTT. Protein product: CASSPGPVGFGFF.

The chain uses TRBV19 and TRBJ2-3; 7 nucleotides align to TRBD2. Germline-derived CDR1 and CDR2 are LNHDA and SQIVND (reference sequence). Trimming at V came to 5 bases and at J to 2 bases, leaving 10 bases not matched to a gene. CDR3 size: 16 residues. Here the CDR3 DNA reads TGTGCCAGTAGTCTTCAGAGCGGGGAGATCACAGATACGCAGTATTTT. This codes for CASSLQSGEITDTQYF.

The genes are TRBV12-3 or TRBV12-4 and TRBJ2-3, with a possible D match to TRBD2 (6 bases). Trimming took 6 bases from V and 8 from J, leaving 12 bases between them. CDR3 length: 12 residues. The CDR3 nucleotides are TGTGCCAGCAGCCCTCGGGGAGGTACGCAGTATTTT. This gives the protein CASSPRGGTQYF.